The 3 T cell receptor beta chains below were found in one sample sequenced in a study of human T cells and chemical hapten exposure (dated by TCRdb to the early 2020s). The library was obtained by RACE. Sequencing instrument: NextSeq 500. The raw public data were reprocessed by TCRdb itself: fastp quality trimming at Q25, MiXCR clonotype calling, in-frame beta chains only. Duplicate CDR3 protein sequences are folded into a single record with the most common DNA and genes. The sample table contains about 380,000 distinct CDR3 sequences; only one count was recorded for around 6% of them. Of the sample, over 5.5% falls within the top ten clones. Reading the label with the study, this specimen's time point is: patch test 2, 6 weeks after DPC sensitization. What this sample's treatment or condition label stands for: therapeutic diphenylcyclopropenone sensitization with weekly scalp DPC. Sequenced here: whole blood, sampled in connection with sensitization to the hapten diphenylcyclopropenone (DPC). The receptors were gathered from a woman younger than 35 with alopecia areata. Some clones in this sample may be carry-over from other donors' samples.

The rearrangement uses TRBV12-3 or TRBV12-4 and TRBJ2-7; the D gene is possibly TRBD1 (6 bases). V was pared by 5 bases and J by 0 bases, with 17 bases between. The CDR3 extends over 16 amino acids. CDR3 nucleotide sequence: TGTGCCAGCAGTCCGGGCACAGGGTCCTTCTCCTACGAGCAGTACTTC. Translation: CASSPGTGSFSYEQYF.

This clonotype was seen a few times. This chain joins TRBV20-1 and TRBJ2-1; TRBD1 matches at 9 bases. V lost 5 bases and J lost 8; bases outside the gene matches: 13. The CDR3 has 15 residues. The germline CDR1 and CDR2 sequences are DFQATT and SNEGSKA (reference sequence). CDR3 sequence: CSARPGTGSIDEQFF. CDR3 DNA: TGCAGTGCTCGTCCGGGGACAGGGTCAATCGATGAGCAGTTCTTC.

V gene TRBV7-2 combines with J gene TRBJ1-4; TRBD1 agrees at 7 bases. The trim removed 4 bases at V and 6 bases at J, leaving 8 bases unmatched. The CDR3 has 15 residues. Germline V gives CDR1 SGHTA, CDR2 FQGNSA. The CDR3: CASSSRQGGYEKLFF. DNA for the CDR3: TGTGCCAGCAGCTCAAGACAGGGCGGCTATGAAAAACTGTTTTTT.